Sequencing of this TCR beta chain was carried out in a study of blood T cell repertoires in COVID-19. Study at large: T cells, B-cell-depleted T cells, or PBMCs provided the cDNA or gDNA that served as material.

CDR3 length: 16 residues. CDR1 is SGHNT, CDR2 YYREEE, per germline (reference sequence). V lost 0 bases, J lost 9 bases, and 19 bases lay in between. How the authors handled the data: How many nucleated cells were present was estimated from reference gene primer amplification. Generated by immunoSEQ multiplex PCR, the TCRdb table keeps only in-frame clones and is missing some. V, J and clone size are taken as reported in that table, and D and trimming were inferred from the DNA itself. This table has about 80,000 clones, approximately 78% appearing once. Sequencing was done on a sample of peripheral blood. The clonotype originates from a woman in her 70s with acute or convalescent COVID-19. This chain links TRBV5-4 with TRBJ2-1, with D possibly matching TRBD2 (5 bases). CDR3: CASSLGRLIIRGEQFF. The CDR3 DNA is TGTGCCAGCAGCTTGGGACGACTAATCATTCGGGGTGAGCAGTTCTTC.